The 10 T cell receptor beta chains in this list originate from one sample, sequenced in a study of regulatory T cells. Overall study findings and caveats: In CD3G-deficient patients, conventional CD4+ T cells were enriched for hydrophobic CDR3 residues at positions 6 and 7.

Their target antigens are unknown. The primer mix had 52 TRBV and 13 TRBJ primers. Repertoires were generated with immunoSEQ multiplex PCR, while TCRdb's copy carries only in-frame clones and drops some. The sample contains tens of thousands of clones, about 93% of which appear only once. Sequenced material: conventional CD4+ T cells sorted from blood. Source of these receptors: a child aged 2-9 years with CD3G deficiency.

This sequence joins TRBV28 and TRBJ1-2; TRBD1 is a possible D gene (5 bases). The germline CDR1 and CDR2 sequences are MDHEN and SYDVKM. V was trimmed by 6 bases and J by 8 bases, leaving 22 bases between them. The CDR3 runs 15 residues. The CDR3 loop reads CASSPRAGPTAGYTF. CDR3 DNA sequence: TGTGCCAGCAGCCCTCGGGCAGGGCCCACGGCGGGCTACACCTTC.

In this sample, this clone turned up once. V is TRBV10-3 and J is TRBJ2-3; D assignment may be TRBD1 or TRBD2 (5 bases each). Germline V gives CDR1 ENHRY, CDR2 SYGVKD. The ends were cut back, 3 bases at V and 5 bases at J, with 21 bases in the middle. The CDR3 contains 17 residues. The CDR3 sequence is CAISDTRRTSEVDTQYF. The DNA of the CDR3 is TGTGCCATCAGTGATACTCGGAGGACAAGCGAAGTAGATACGCAGTATTTT.

The CDR3 protein is CASSLERGGRAFF. As DNA, the CDR3 is TGTGCCAGCAGCTTAGAGCGGGGGGGTAGGGCTTTCTTT. The chain recombines TRBV11-2 with TRBJ1-1; maybe TRBD1 (5 bases). The CDR3 is made up of 13 amino acids. Deletions cut 0 bases from V and 11 bases from J, with 13 bases between. Germline V gene lookup returns CDR1 SGHAT and CDR2 FQNNGV.

The gene calls are TRBV28 and TRBJ2-7; 7 bases are a match to TRBD2. Germline trimming cut 6 bases from V and 5 bases from J; bases unmatched to any gene: 13. Germline V lookup: CDR1 MDHEN, CDR2 SYDVKM. The CDR3 spans 15 residues. CDR3 nucleotide sequence: TGTGCCAGCAGCCCTACTAGCGTCGACCACCACGAGCAGTACTTC. Protein product: CASSPTSVDHHEQYF.

The V and J genes are TRBV11-2 and TRBJ2-2; D is undetermined. Germline V gene lookup returns CDR1 SGHAT and CDR2 FQNNGV. V was trimmed by 2 bases and J by 8 bases, leaving 9 bases between them. The CDR3 runs 13 residues. CDR3 coding DNA: TGTGCCAGCAGCTTAATTAGAAAGGGGGAGCTGTTTTTT. Translation gives CASSLIRKGELFF.

V is TRBV28 and J is TRBJ1-1; the match to TRBD1 covers 7 bases. Per germline, CDR1 MDHEN and CDR2 SYDVKM. The CDR3 is 16 residues long. V gave up 2 bases and J gave up 4 bases; unmatched junction bases: 10. The CDR3 is CASSLATGDLTTEAFF. The CDR3 DNA sequence: TGTGCCAGCAGTTTAGCTACAGGGGACCTAACCACTGAAGCTTTCTTT.

The chain combines TRBV5-1 with TRBJ2-1, with TRBD2 matching 8 bases. Germline loops: CDR1 SGHRS, CDR2 YFSETQ. Unmatched junction bases numbered 7, after V lost 4 bases and J lost 10 bases. The CDR3 covers 13 residues. In DNA, the CDR3 is TGCGCCAGCAGCACCGGACTAGCTGGCGAGCAGTTCTTC. This codes for CASSTGLAGEQFF.

The V gene is TRBV10-3, the J gene TRBJ2-7; TRBD2 matches at 7 bases. The germline V gene has CDR1 ENHRY and CDR2 SYGVKD. CDR3 length: 15 amino acids. J was trimmed by 2 bases and V by 2 bases; bases with no gene match: 6. The CDR3 region is CAISEGLAVTYEQYF. The DNA of the CDR3 is TGTGCCATCAGTGAGGGGCTAGCGGTTACCTACGAGCAGTACTTC.

The CDR3 loop is CASSPNTGKKTQYF. CDR3 nucleotide sequence: TGTGCCAGCTCACCTAACACAGGGAAGAAGACCCAGTACTTC. V and J are TRBV18 and TRBJ2-5; possibly TRBD1 for D (6 bases). This CDR3 contains 14 residues. Germline CDR1 reads KGHSH; CDR2 reads LQKENI. V was shortened by 3 bases and J by 6 bases, with 14 bases between the two germline ends.

The chain carries TRBV28 and TRBJ1-1; D gene uncertain. The CDR3 contains 13 residues. Deletions cut 3 bases from V and 6 bases from J, with 11 bases between. Germline V gene sequence: CDR1 MDHEN, CDR2 SYDVKM. CDR3 sequence reads: CASSFSPPAEAFF. DNA of the CDR3: TGTGCCAGCAGTTTCAGTCCTCCGGCTGAAGCTTTCTTT. The full variable domain, its missing parts supplied by reference TRBV28 and TRBJ1-1, is DVKVTQSSRYLVKRTGEKVFLECVQDMDHENMFWYRQDPGLGLRLIYFSYDVKMKEKGDIPEGYSVSREKKERFSLILESASTNQTSMYLCASSFSPPAEAFFGQGTRLTVV.